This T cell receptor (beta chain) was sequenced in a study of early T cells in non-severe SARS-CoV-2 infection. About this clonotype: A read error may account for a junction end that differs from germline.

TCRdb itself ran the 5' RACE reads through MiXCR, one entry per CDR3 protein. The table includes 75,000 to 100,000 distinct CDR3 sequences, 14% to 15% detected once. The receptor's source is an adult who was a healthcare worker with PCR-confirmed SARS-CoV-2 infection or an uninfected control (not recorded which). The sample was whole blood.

The CDR3: CASSITGTSKDTQYF. The CDR3 bases are TGCGCCAGCAGCATCACCGGGACTAGCAAAGATACGCAGTATTTT. The chain has TRBV4-3 and TRBJ2-3; 9 bases agree with TRBD2. The CDR3 covers 15 residues. CDR1 LGHNA and CDR2 YSLEER come from the germline V gene.